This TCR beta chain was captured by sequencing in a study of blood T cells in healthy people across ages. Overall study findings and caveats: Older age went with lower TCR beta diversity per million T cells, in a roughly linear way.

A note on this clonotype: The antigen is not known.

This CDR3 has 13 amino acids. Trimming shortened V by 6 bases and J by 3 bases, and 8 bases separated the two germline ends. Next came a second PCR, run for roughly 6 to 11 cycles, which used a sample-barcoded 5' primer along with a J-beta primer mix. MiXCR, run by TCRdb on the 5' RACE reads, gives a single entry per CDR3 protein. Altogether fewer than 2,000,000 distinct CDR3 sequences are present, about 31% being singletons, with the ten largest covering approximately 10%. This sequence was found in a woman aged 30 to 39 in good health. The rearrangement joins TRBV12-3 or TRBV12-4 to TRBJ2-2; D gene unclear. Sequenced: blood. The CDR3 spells CASSPDHTGELFF. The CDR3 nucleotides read TGTGCCAGCAGCCCAGACCACACCGGGGAGCTGTTTTTT.